This TCR beta chain was sequenced for a study of blood T cell repertoires in COVID-19. Study-level information: T cells, B-cell-depleted T cells, or PBMCs supplied cDNA or gDNA.

Sequencing was performed with immunoSEQ multiplex PCR; in TCRdb, only in-frame clones are kept and a portion is missing. This sample has about 150,000 clones; about 77% occur once, and the top ten carry less than 4.5%. About this clone itself: It is unclear where the CDR3 begins or ends on the DNA, so no DNA is shown, and the CDR3 is as TCRdb lists it.

Inclusive of both ends, the CDR3 amounts to 17 amino acids. The receptor was derived from a man in his 60s with acute or convalescent COVID-19. Material for sequencing was peripheral blood. This rearrangement joins TRBV12-2 to TRBJ2-3; the table calls TRBD2, which could not be checked here. TRBV12-2 is shown as a pseudogene. The CDR3 loop reads CASRLPEASGSISAQYF.